What follows is one T cell receptor beta chain and its context. What it binds is unknown. PCR was performed using 60 Vbeta and 13 Jbeta primers. Profiled with immunoSEQ multiplex PCR; TCRdb holds only in-frame clones, not every one. Found here are 90,000 to 110,000 clones, just under 70% of them singletons; the top ten hold approximately 5.5%. The sample is drawn from a study of cytomegalovirus exposure and HLA in healthy donors. Study-level findings and limits: Listed as cytomegalovirus-associated were 150 to 200 TCR beta chains.

This CDR3 is 16 amino acids long. Losses at the gene ends were 3 bases for V and 2 bases for J; bases not matched to a gene: 9. Germline assignment: CDR1 SGHTA and CDR2 FQGNSA. The V gene is TRBV7-2, the J gene TRBJ1-2; 7 nucleotides match TRBD1. The TCR comes from a woman aged 70-85 years in good health and CMV-seropositive. Sequencing was performed on PBMCs. CDR3 region: CASSLDRLFLNYGYTF. The CDR3 DNA follows: TGTGCCAGCAGCTTGGACAGGCTCTTTCTGAACTATGGCTACACCTTC.